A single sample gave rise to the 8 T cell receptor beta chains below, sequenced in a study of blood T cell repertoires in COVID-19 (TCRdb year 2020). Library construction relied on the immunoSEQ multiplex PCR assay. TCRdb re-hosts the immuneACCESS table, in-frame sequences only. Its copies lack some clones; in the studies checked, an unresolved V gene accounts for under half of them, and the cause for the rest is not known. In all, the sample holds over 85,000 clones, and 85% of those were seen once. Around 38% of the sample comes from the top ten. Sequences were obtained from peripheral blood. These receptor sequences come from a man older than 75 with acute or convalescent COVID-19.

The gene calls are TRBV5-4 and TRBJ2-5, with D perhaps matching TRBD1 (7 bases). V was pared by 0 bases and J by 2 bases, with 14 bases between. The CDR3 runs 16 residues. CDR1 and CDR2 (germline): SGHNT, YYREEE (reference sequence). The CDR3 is CASSLEQGGGQETQYF. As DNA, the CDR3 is TGTGCCAGCAGCTTGGAGCAGGGGGGCGGTCAAGAGACCCAGTACTTC.

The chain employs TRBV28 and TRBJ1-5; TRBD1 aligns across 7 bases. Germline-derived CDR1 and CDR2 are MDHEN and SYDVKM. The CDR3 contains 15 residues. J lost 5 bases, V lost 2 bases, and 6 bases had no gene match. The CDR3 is CASSLEKQGYQPQHF. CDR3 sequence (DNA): TGTGCCAGCAGTTTAGAAAAACAGGGGTATCAGCCCCAGCATTTT.

The CDR3 is CSVAGAENSNQPQHF. The CDR3, as DNA: TGCAGCGTTGCTGGGGCGGAGAATAGCAATCAGCCCCAGCATTTT. The rearrangement joins TRBV29-1 to TRBJ1-5, with D possibly being TRBD1 (5 bases). CDR3 length: 15 amino acids. The ends were cut back, 4 bases at V and 0 bases at J, with 13 bases in the middle. Looked up from germline, CDR1 is SQVTM and CDR2 is ANQGSEA.

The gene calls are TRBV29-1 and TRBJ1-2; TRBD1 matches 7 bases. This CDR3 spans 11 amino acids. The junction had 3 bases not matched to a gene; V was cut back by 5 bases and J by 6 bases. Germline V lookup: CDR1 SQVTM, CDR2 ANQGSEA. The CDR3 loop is CSVLQGNGYTF. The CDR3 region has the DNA TGCAGCGTTTTACAGGGGAATGGCTACACCTTC.

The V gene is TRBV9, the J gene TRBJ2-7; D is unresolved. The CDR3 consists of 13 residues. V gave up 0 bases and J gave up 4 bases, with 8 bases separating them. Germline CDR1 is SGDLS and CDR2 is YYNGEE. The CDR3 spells CASSVESGYEQYF. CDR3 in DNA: TGTGCCAGCAGCGTAGAGTCGGGTTACGAGCAGTACTTC.

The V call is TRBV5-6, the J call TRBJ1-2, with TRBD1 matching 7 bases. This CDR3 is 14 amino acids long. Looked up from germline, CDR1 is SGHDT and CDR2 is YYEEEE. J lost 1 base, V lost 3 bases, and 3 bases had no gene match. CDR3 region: CASSSTGVNYGYTF. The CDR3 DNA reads TGTGCCAGCAGCTCTACAGGGGTTAACTATGGCTACACCTTC.

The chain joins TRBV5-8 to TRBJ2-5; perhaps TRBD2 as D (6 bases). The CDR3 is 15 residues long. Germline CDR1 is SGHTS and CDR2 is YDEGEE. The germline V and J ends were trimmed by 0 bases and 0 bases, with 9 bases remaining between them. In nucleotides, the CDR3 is TGTGCCAGCAGCTTGGGTGGGGACTACCAAGAGACCCAGTACTTC. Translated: CASSLGGDYQETQYF.

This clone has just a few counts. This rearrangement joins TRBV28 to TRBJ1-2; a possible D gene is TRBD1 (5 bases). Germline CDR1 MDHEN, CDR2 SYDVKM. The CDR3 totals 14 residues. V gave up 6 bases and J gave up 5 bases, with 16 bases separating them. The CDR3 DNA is TGTGCCAGCAGGCAATTGGGGCAGAAGTATGGCTACACCTTC. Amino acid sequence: CASRQLGQKYGYTF.